This TCR beta chain was identified in a study of blood T cell repertoires in COVID-19. Study-wide context: The analysed material was cDNA or gDNA that came from T cells, B-cell-depleted T cells, or PBMCs.

The assay was immunoSEQ multiplex PCR, and TCRdb's table has in-frame clones only and misses some. The sample includes 300,000 to 400,000 clones, 70% to 90% of them seen just once. The CDR3 loop spans 16 amino acids. V lost 1 base to trimming and J lost 1 base; unmatched junction nucleotides: 4. CDR1 and CDR2 (germline): SGHRS, YFSETQ. Sequenced: peripheral blood. V is TRBV5-1 and J is TRBJ2-2; 7 bases are a match to TRBD1. This clonotype originated in a woman aged 55-69 years with COVID-19, enrolled during active disease. The CDR3 is CASSLRNRGNTGELFF. The CDR3 DNA is TGCGCCAGCAGCTTGAGGAACAGGGGGAACACCGGGGAGCTGTTTTTT.